The 14 T cell receptor beta chains in this list originate from one sample, sequenced in a study of T cell repertoires in cytomegalovirus infection (dated by TCRdb to between 2018 and 2021). Sequencing was carried out with an Illumina HiSeq 1500. TCRdb cleaned the public reads at Q25 with fastp, built clones with MiXCR and kept in-frame beta chains. Each entry is one CDR3 protein sequence, shown with its most common DNA and genes. The sample records a few hundred thousand distinct CDR3 sequences, around 27% of which are singletons. Less than 15% of the sample lies in the top ten. Sequenced: PBMCs. All receptors derive from a human donor in good health (CMV status not recorded). Some clones in this sample may be carry-over from other donors' samples.

This clonotype has a handful of counts. CDR3 sequence: CASSLGAGKIANYGYTF. The CDR3 nucleotides are TGTGCCAGCAGCTTAGGGGCAGGGAAGATAGCGAACTATGGCTACACCTTC. The chain recombines TRBV7-9 with TRBJ1-2, with D possibly matching TRBD1 (5 bases). This CDR3 is 17 amino acids long. Germline lookup yields CDR1 SEHNR and CDR2 FQNEAQ (reference sequence). Trimming took off 1 base at V and 2 bases at J, with 17 bases between the two ends.

There are a few counts of this clonotype. The J gene is TRBJ2-1, the V gene TRBV11-2; no firm D call. Trimming pared 5 bases from V and 5 bases from J, leaving 16 bases between. Germline V gene data show CDR1 as SGHAT and CDR2 as FQNNGV. This CDR3 has 15 amino acids. CDR3 amino acids: CASSPQWGGNNEQFF. Here the CDR3 DNA reads TGTGCCAGCAGCCCCCAATGGGGTGGGAACAATGAGCAGTTCTTC.

This clonotype was detected a few times. The chain uses TRBV5-4 and TRBJ2-3; D may match TRBD1 or TRBD2 (5 bases each). Per the germline V gene, CDR1 is SGHNT and CDR2 is YYREEE (reference sequence). Trimming cost V 1 base and J 8 bases, with 11 bases left between them. This CDR3 has 13 amino acids. DNA of the CDR3: TGTGCCAGCAGCTTGATCGGGACGGTTACGCAGTATTTT. Translated: CASSLIGTVTQYF.

The chain employs TRBV29-1 and TRBJ1-2; D may be TRBD1 (5 bases). This CDR3 has 11 amino acids. Germline CDR1 and CDR2: SQVTM and ANQGSEA. V shed 7 bases and J shed 4 bases, with 10 bases lying between them. The CDR3 bases are TGCAGCGCCGAAGACAGCTATGGCTACACCTTC. Translating gives CSAEDSYGYTF.

The V gene is TRBV15, the J gene TRBJ2-7; D might be TRBD2 (5 bases). Per germline, CDR1 LNHNV and CDR2 YYDKDF (reference sequence). V lost 5 bases to trimming and J lost 9 bases, with 20 bases between them. The CDR3 is made up of 14 amino acids. The CDR3 DNA reads TGTGCCACCAGCGCTCGGACTGGCCTTACCGGGCAGTACGTC. Translating gives CATSARTGLTGQYV.

This clonotype was seen just once. V usage is TRBV19 and J usage is TRBJ1-2; 8 nucleotides align to TRBD1. Per the germline V gene, CDR1 is LNHDA and CDR2 is SQIVND (reference sequence). Germline trimming cut 7 bases from V and 4 bases from J; bases unmatched to any gene: 8. The CDR3 spans 14 residues. The CDR3 loop is CASTPPDRGYGYTF. The DNA of the CDR3 is TGTGCCAGTACCCCACCCGACAGGGGCTATGGCTACACCTTC.

This clonotype occurred once. A junction end diverges from the germline sequence, so it may reflect a read error. The J gene is TRBJ2-5, the V gene TRBV5-1; 12 positions agree with TRBD1. The CDR3 sequence is 17 residues long. The germline V gene encodes CDR1 SGHRS and CDR2 YFSETQ. The CDR3 sequence is CASSSGTGGRRRETQHF. DNA of the CDR3: TGCGCCAGCAGCTCCGGGACAGGGGGCCGACGTCGAGAGACCCAGCACTTC.

This clonotype was recorded at least ten times. This sequence joins TRBV7-6 and TRBJ2-3; possible D gene TRBD2, 6 bases. The V end lost 5 bases, the J end lost 4 bases, and 13 bases lay between the germline ends. This CDR3 contains 14 residues. Germline CDR1 SGHVS, CDR2 FNYEAQ. CDR3 residues: CASSPAGGADTQYF. CDR3 bases: TGTGCCAGCAGCCCCGCCGGGGGAGCAGATACGCAGTATTTT.

This clonotype was detected a few times. V usage is TRBV12-3 or TRBV12-4 and J usage is TRBJ2-3; D might be TRBD1 (6 bases). The CDR3 loop spans 15 amino acids. V was clipped by 3 bases and J by 0 bases, with 10 bases between them. The CDR3 DNA reads TGTGCCAGCAGTTTTGTGGGGGCTAGCACAGATACGCAGTATTTT. Its protein is CASSFVGASTDTQYF.

This clonotype was counted a few times. The genes are TRBV4-3 and TRBJ1-4, with 7 bases identical to TRBD1. Germline V gene lookup returns CDR1 LGHNA and CDR2 YSLEER. V was pared by 5 bases and J by 5 bases, with 5 bases of the junction left unmatched. The CDR3 is made up of 14 amino acids. CDR3 residues: CASSFQDRNEKLFF. CDR3 DNA: TGCGCCAGCAGCTTCCAGGACAGGAATGAAAAACTGTTTTTT.

This sequence joins TRBV6-5 and TRBJ1-1, with 8 bases fitting TRBD1. The germline CDR1 and CDR2 sequences are MNHEY and SVGAGI. V was pared by 8 bases and J by 10 bases, with 18 bases of the junction left unmatched. The CDR3 totals 15 residues. The CDR3 spells CASSGDRTRMGGAFF. CDR3 coding DNA: TGTGCCAGCTCTGGGGACAGGACCCGAATGGGGGGAGCTTTCTTT.

The table lists this clonotype with a few counts. The chain combines TRBV14 with TRBJ2-4; 9 nucleotides match TRBD1. The CDR3 contains 15 residues. V lost 5 bases, J lost 3 bases, and 5 bases stayed unmatched. Germline V gene data show CDR1 as SGHDN and CDR2 as FVKESK. CDR3 in DNA: TGTGCCAGCAGCAACGTGGGACAGGGCAAAAACATTCAGTACTTC. It is translated as CASSNVGQGKNIQYF. Supplemented by reference TRBV14 and TRBJ2-4, the full variable domain reads EAGVTQFPSHSVIEKGQTVTLRCDPISGHDNLYWYRRVMGKEIKFLLHFVKESKQDESGMPNNRFLAERTGGTYSTLKVQPAELEDSGVYFCASSNVGQGKNIQYFGAGTRLSVL.

This clonotype was recorded many times. CDR3 protein: CASSGVTGTGNQPQHF. CDR3 nucleotide sequence: TGTGCCAGCAGTGGCGTAACGGGAACGGGCAATCAGCCCCAGCATTTT. The chain employs TRBV6-1 and TRBJ1-5, with no clear D. There are 16 residues in the CDR3. Germline values: CDR1 MNHNS, CDR2 SASEGT. The ends were cut back, 4 bases at V and 2 bases at J, with 15 bases in the middle.

This clonotype has just a few counts. The rearrangement joins TRBV7-8 to TRBJ2-1; D uncertain. CDR3 size: 13 residues. The ends were cut back, 1 base at V and 8 bases at J, with 9 bases in the middle. The germline gives CDR1 SGHVS, CDR2 FQNEAQ. The CDR3 region is CASSLEPWDEQFF. CDR3 DNA: TGTGCCAGCAGCTTAGAGCCGTGGGATGAGCAGTTCTTC.